One and the same sample provided the 13 T cell receptor beta chains below, sequenced in a study of Ad26.COV2.S vaccination and SARS-CoV-2 variants. Described treatment: roughly 20 received Ad26.COV2.S at low or high dose, single or two shots; a few received placebo; per-sample allocation not given. Specimen acquisition occurred on day 63 following the initial vaccine or placebo injection. Data came from immunoSEQ multiplex PCR; TCRdb stores just in-frame clones and leaves some out. Of about 350,000 clones listed, 65% to 90% were seen once; the top ten hold over 8.5%. This sample comprised peripheral blood, obtained in a trial of Ad26.COV2.S vaccine versus placebo. The source of these receptors is a person between 18 and 65 years old who received the Ad26.COV2.S COVID-19 vaccine or a placebo.

The chain is built from TRBV28 and TRBJ1-5; D is ambiguous. V dropped 3 bases and J dropped 7 bases, with 22 bases sitting between them. There are 17 residues in the CDR3. The germline V gene has CDR1 MDHEN and CDR2 SYDVKM. Written as DNA, the CDR3 is TGTGCCAGCAGTTTTGAGCGAGAGCCCCCGGCCAACCAGCCCCAGCATTTT. Encoded protein: CASSFEREPPANQPQHF.

CDR3 region: CASSVAGPATFEQFF. CDR3 nucleotides: TGTGCCAGCAGCGTAGCGGGGCCGGCTACATTTGAGCAGTTCTTC. The chain combines TRBV9 with TRBJ2-1; D possibly matches TRBD1 or TRBD2 (5 bases each). The germline CDR1 and CDR2 sequences are SGDLS and YYNGEE. The CDR3 consists of 15 residues. V was pared by 0 bases and J by 9 bases, with 16 bases between.

J is TRBJ2-1 and V is TRBV27; the D call may be TRBD1 or TRBD2 (5 bases each). The V gene lost 0 bases and the J gene lost 0 bases, with 9 bases spanning the gap. CDR1 is MNHEY and CDR2 is SMNVEV in the germline V gene (reference sequence). This CDR3 region has 16 residues. CDR3 in amino acids: CASSLSWDRSYNEQFF. The CDR3 nucleotides are TGTGCCAGCAGTTTATCGTGGGACCGCTCCTACAATGAGCAGTTCTTC.

The genes are TRBV10-3 and TRBJ1-1; D ambiguous. Germline CDR1 is ENHRY and CDR2 is SYGVKD. The CDR3 totals 13 residues. V dropped 8 bases and J dropped 4 bases, with 14 bases sitting between them. The CDR3 DNA reads TGTGCCATCGGCGGAGGAGGTGCCACTGAAGCTTTCTTT. This encodes CAIGGGGATEAFF.

The chain carries TRBV5-1 and TRBJ1-2; D is ambiguous. The V gene's germline CDR1 is SGHRS and CDR2 YFSETQ. This CDR3 region has 13 residues. V lost 5 bases and J lost 2, with 10 bases in between. The CDR3 DNA is TGCGCCAGCAGAGAGGTTGAGAACTATGGCTACACCTTC. Its protein product is CASREVENYGYTF.

V gene TRBV12-3 or TRBV12-4 combines with J gene TRBJ1-1; D is undetermined. V lost 3 bases to trimming and J lost 5 bases, with 10 bases between them. This CDR3 is built from 13 residues. CDR3 sequence reads: CASSFIARTEAFF. CDR3 sequence (DNA): TGTGCCAGCAGTTTTATCGCGAGGACTGAAGCTTTCTTT.

V usage is TRBV9 and J usage is TRBJ1-1; D is uncertain. The CDR3 is 14 residues long. The ends were cut back, 0 bases at V and 3 bases at J, with 9 bases in the middle. Germline loops: CDR1 SGDLS, CDR2 YYNGEE. The chain's CDR3 is CASSVGGTHTEAFF. Here the CDR3 DNA reads TGTGCCAGCAGCGTAGGCGGCACTCACACTGAAGCTTTCTTT.

The V gene is TRBV18, the J gene TRBJ1-5; D gene ambiguous. CDR1 is KGHSH and CDR2 is LQKENI in the germline V gene. The CDR3 contains 15 residues. Deletions cut 3 bases from V and 4 bases from J, with 13 bases between. CDR3 in amino acids: CASSPGEGINQPQHF. The CDR3 DNA follows: TGTGCCAGCTCACCCGGCGAGGGAATTAATCAGCCCCAGCATTTT.

V usage is TRBV20-1 and J usage is TRBJ1-2; 8 nucleotides match TRBD1. This CDR3 is 13 amino acids long. V trimming: 3 bases; J trimming: 8 bases; junction bases outside the gene matches: 8. CDR1 DFQATT and CDR2 SNEGSKA come from the germline V gene (reference sequence). This chain's CDR3 is CSASIKTGGGYTF. In DNA form, the CDR3 reads TGCAGTGCTAGTATAAAAACAGGGGGAGGCTACACCTTC.

V gene TRBV4-1 combines with J gene TRBJ2-1, with 10 bases that match TRBD2. In germline, CDR1 is MGHRA, CDR2 YSYEKL. V shed 3 bases and J 7 bases; nucleotides not matched to a gene: 6. The CDR3 runs to 15 residues. The CDR3 is CASSHPLAGVNEQFF. For the CDR3, the DNA is TGCGCCAGCAGCCACCCCCTAGCGGGAGTTAATGAGCAGTTCTTC.

The chain uses TRBV28 and TRBJ1-2, with D tentatively TRBD1 (6 bases). Trimming took off 8 bases at V and 5 bases at J, with 18 bases between the two ends. Germline V CDR1 and CDR2: MDHEN, SYDVKM. This CDR3 is 14 amino acids long. The CDR3 protein is CASDPGGRFYGYTF. In DNA, the CDR3 is TGTGCCAGCGACCCGGGGGGGCGCTTTTATGGCTACACCTTC.

The V and J genes are TRBV5-1 and TRBJ2-2; no clear D gene. Germline assignment: CDR1 SGHRS and CDR2 YFSETQ. The CDR3 totals 12 residues. The V and J ends lost 4 bases and 1 base respectively, with 2 bases between them. CDR3 nucleotides: TGCGCCAGCAGCAGGAACACCGGGGAGCTGTTTTTT. Protein sequence: CASSRNTGELFF.

The chain employs TRBV5-1 and TRBJ1-1; D gene unclear. The CDR3 covers 15 residues. Trimming pared 0 bases from V and 0 bases from J, leaving 9 bases between. In germline, CDR1 is SGHRS, CDR2 YFSETQ. The CDR3 region is CASSLELGMNTEAFF. The CDR3 DNA reads TGCGCCAGCAGCTTGGAGCTGGGAATGAACACTGAAGCTTTCTTT. Full variable domain (remainder filled in from reference TRBV5-1 and TRBJ1-1): KAGVTQTPRYLIKTRGQQVTLSCSPISGHRSVSWYQQTPGQGLQFLFEYFSETQRNKGNFPGRFSGRQFSNSRSEMNVSTLELGDSALYLCASSLELGMNTEAFFGQGTRLTVV.